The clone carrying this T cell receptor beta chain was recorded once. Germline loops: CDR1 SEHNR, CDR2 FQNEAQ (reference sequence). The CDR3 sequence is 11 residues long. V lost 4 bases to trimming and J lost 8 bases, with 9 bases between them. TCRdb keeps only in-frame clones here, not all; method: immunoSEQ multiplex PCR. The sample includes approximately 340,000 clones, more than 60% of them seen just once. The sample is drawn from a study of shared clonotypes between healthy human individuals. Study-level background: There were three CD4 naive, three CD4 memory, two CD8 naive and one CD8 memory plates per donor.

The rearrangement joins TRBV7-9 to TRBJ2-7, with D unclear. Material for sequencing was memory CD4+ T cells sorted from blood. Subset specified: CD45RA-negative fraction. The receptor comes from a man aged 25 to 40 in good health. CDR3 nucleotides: TGTGCCAGCAGCTCTGAGTGGAAGCAGTACTTC. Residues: CASSSEWKQYF.